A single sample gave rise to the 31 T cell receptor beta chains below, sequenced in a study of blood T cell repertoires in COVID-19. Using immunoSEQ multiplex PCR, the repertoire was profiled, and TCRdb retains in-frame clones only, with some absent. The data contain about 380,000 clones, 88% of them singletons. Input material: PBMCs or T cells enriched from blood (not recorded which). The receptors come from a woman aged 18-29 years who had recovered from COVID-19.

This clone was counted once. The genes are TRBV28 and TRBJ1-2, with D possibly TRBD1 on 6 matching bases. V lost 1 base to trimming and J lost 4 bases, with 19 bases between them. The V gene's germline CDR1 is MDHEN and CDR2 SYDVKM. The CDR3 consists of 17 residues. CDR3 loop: CASSLSPGENPTYGYTF. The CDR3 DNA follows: TGTGCCAGCAGTTTATCCCCAGGGGAAAACCCTACCTATGGCTACACCTTC.

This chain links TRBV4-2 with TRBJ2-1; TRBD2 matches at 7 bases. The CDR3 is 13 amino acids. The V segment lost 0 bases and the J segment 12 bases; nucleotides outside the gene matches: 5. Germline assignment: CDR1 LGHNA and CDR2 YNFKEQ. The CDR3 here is CASSQESGGGQFF. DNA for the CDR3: TGTGCCAGCAGCCAAGAATCGGGGGGTGGGCAGTTCTTC.

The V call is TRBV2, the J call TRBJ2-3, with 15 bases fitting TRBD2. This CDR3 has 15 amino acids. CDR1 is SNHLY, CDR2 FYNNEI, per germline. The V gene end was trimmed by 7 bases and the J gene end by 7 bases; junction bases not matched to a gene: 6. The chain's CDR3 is CASNWGLAGGNTQYF. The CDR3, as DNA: TGTGCCAGCAACTGGGGACTAGCGGGGGGAAATACGCAGTATTTT.

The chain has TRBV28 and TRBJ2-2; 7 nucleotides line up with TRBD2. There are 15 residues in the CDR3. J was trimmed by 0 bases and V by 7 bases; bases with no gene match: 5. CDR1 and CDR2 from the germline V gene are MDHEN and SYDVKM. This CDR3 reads CASNSGGANTGELFF. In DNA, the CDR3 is TGTGCCAGCAATAGTGGGGGGGCGAACACCGGGGAGCTGTTTTTT. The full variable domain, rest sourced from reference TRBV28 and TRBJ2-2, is DVKVTQSSRYLVKRTGEKVFLECVQDMDHENMFWYRQDPGLGLRLIYFSYDVKMKEKGDIPEGYSVSREKKERFSLILESASTNQTSMYLCASNSGGANTGELFFGEGSRLTVL.

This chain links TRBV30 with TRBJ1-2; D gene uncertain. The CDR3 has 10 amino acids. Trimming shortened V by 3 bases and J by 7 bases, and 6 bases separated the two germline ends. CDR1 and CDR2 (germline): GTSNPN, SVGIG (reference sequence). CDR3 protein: CAWRQPGYTF. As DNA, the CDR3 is TGTGCCTGGAGACAGCCTGGCTACACCTTC.

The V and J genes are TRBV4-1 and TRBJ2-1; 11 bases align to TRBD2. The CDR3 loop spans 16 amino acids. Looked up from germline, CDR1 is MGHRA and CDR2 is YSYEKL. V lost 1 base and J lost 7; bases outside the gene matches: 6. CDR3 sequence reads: CASSQGMSSGGNEQFF. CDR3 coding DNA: TGCGCCAGCAGCCAAGGCATGTCTAGCGGGGGGAATGAGCAGTTCTTC.

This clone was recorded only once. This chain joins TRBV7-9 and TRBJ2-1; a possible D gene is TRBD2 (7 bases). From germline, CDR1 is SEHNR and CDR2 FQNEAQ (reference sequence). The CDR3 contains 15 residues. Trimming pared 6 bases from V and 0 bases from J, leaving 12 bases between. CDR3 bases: TGTGCCAGCAGGCGCGGGGGCGACTCCTACAATGAGCAGTTCTTC. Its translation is CASRRGGDSYNEQFF.

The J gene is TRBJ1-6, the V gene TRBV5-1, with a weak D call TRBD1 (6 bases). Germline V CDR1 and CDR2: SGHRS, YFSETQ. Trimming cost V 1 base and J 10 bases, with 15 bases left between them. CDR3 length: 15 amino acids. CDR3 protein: CASSLFMDRNSPLHF. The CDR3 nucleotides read TGCGCCAGCAGCTTGTTTATGGACAGAAACTCACCCCTCCACTTT. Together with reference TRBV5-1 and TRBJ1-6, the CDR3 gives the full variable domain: KAGVTQTPRYLIKTRGQQVTLSCSPISGHRSVSWYQQTPGQGLQFLFEYFSETQRNKGNFPGRFSGRQFSNSRSEMNVSTLELGDSALYLCASSLFMDRNSPLHFGNGTRLTVT.

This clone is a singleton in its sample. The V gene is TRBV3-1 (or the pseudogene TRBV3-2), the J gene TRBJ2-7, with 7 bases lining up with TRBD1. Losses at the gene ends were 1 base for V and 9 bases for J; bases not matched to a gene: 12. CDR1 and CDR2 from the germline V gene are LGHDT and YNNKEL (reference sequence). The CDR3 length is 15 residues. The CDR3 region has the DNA TGTGCCAGCAGCCAAGGTATTAGGCAGGGGGAAGGGCAGTACTTC. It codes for CASSQGIRQGEGQYF.

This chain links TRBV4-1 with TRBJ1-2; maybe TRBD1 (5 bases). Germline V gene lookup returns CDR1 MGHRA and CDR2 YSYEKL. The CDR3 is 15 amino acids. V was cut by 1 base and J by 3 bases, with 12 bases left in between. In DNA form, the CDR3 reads TGCGCCAGCAGCCAAGTTGGGGCAGACCACTATGGCTACACCTTC. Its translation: CASSQVGADHYGYTF.

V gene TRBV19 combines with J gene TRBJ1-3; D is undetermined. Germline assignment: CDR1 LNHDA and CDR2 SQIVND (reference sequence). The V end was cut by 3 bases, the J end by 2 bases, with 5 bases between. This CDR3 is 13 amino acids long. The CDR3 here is CASSIRTGNTIYF. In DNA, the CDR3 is TGTGCCAGTAGTATCAGGACTGGAAACACCATATATTTT.

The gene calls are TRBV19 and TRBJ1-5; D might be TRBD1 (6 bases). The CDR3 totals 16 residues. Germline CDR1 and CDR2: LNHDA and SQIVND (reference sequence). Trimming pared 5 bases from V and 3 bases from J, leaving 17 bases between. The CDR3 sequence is CASSDSGDVFNQPQHF. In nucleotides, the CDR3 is TGTGCCAGTAGTGACTCAGGGGACGTTTTCAATCAGCCCCAGCATTTT.

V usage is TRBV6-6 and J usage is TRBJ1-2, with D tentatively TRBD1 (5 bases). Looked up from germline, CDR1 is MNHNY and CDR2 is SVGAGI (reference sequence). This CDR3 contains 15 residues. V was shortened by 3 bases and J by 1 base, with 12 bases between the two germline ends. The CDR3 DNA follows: TGTGCCAGCAGTTATTCTATAGGGGATAACTATGGCTACACCTTC. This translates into CASSYSIGDNYGYTF.

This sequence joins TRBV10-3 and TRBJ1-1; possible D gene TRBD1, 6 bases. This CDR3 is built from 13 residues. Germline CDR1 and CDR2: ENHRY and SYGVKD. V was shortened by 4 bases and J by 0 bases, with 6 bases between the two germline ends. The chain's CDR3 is CAISAGVNTEAFF. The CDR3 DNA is TGTGCCATCAGTGCAGGGGTGAACACTGAAGCTTTCTTT.

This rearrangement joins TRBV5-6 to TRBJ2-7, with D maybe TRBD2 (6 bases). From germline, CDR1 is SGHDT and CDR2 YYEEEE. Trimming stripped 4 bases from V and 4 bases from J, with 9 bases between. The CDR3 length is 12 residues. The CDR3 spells CASSQGTYEQYF. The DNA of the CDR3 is TGTGCCAGCAGCCAAGGGACTTACGAGCAGTACTTC.

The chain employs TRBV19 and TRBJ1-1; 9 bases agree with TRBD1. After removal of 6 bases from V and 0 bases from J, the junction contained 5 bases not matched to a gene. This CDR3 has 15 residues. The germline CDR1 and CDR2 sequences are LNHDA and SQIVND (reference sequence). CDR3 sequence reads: CASSRDRVMNTEAFF. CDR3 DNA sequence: TGTGCCAGTAGCAGGGACAGGGTAATGAACACTGAAGCTTTCTTT. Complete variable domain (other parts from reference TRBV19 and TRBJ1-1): DGGITQSPKYLFRKEGQNVTLSCEQNLNHDAMYWYRQDPGQGLRLIYYSQIVNDFQKGDIAEGYSVSREKKESFPLTVTSAQKNPTAFYLCASSRDRVMNTEAFFGQGTRLTVV.

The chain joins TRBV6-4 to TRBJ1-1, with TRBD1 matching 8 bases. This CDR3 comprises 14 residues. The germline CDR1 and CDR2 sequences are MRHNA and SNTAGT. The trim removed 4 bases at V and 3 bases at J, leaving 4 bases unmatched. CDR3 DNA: TGTGCCAGCAGTGCACCAGGGGGCGACACTGAAGCTTTCTTT. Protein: CASSAPGGDTEAFF.

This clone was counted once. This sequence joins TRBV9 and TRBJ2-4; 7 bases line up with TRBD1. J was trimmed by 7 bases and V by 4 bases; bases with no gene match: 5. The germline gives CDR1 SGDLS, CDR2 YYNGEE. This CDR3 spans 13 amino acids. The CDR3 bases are TGTGCCAGCAGCACTACAGGGGAGAACATTCAGTACTTC. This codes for CASSTTGENIQYF.

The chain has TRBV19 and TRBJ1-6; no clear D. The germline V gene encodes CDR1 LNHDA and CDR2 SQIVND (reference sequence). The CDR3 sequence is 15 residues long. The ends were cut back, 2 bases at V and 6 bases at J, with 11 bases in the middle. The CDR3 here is CASSISPGANSPLHF. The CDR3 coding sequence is TGTGCCAGTAGTATATCCCCGGGTGCTAATTCACCCCTCCACTTT.

The CDR3 DNA reads TGTGCCATCAGTGCCGGACTGAGGGAAGAGCAGTACTTC. It translates to CAISAGLREEQYF. The rearrangement uses TRBV10-3 and TRBJ2-7; a weak D match, TRBD2 (5 bases). There are 13 residues in the CDR3. Trimming shortened V by 4 bases and J by 7 bases, and 14 bases separated the two germline ends. Germline CDR1 ENHRY, CDR2 SYGVKD.

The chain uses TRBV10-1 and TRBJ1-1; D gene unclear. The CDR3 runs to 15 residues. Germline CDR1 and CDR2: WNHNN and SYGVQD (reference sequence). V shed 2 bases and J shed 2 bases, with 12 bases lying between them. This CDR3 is CASSESNLANTEAFF. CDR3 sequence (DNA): TGCGCCAGCAGTGAGAGTAACCTAGCCAACACTGAAGCTTTCTTT.

Here the CDR3 DNA reads TGTGCCAGCAGCTTAGACATTCTCTCTGGGGCCAACGTCCTGACTTTC. It is translated as CASSLDILSGANVLTF. The rearrangement links TRBV7-9 to TRBJ2-6; D gene ambiguous. Germline loops: CDR1 SEHNR, CDR2 FQNEAQ (reference sequence). The CDR3 covers 16 residues. The ends were cut back, 1 base at V and 0 bases at J, with 7 bases in the middle. Filled out from reference TRBV7-9 and TRBJ2-6, the complete variable domain reads DTGVSQNPRHKITKRGQNVTFRCDPISEHNRLYWYRQTLGQGPEFLTYFQNEAQLEKSRLLSDRFSAERPKGSFSTLEIQRTEQGDSAMYLCASSLDILSGANVLTFGAGSRLTVL.

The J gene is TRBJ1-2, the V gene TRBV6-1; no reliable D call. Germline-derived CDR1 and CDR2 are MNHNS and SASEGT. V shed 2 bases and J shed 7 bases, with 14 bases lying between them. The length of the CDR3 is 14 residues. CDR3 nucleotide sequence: TGTGCCAGCAGTGAAAAAGGAGGGTCAATTGGCTACACCTTC. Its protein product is CASSEKGGSIGYTF.

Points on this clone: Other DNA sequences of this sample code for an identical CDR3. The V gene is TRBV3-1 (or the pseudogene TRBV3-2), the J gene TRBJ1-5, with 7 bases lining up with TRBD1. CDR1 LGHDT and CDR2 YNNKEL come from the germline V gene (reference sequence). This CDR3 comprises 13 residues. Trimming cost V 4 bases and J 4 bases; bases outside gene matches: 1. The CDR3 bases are TGTGCCAGCAGCCGACAGGGTAATCAGCCCCAGCATTTT. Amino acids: CASSRQGNQPQHF.

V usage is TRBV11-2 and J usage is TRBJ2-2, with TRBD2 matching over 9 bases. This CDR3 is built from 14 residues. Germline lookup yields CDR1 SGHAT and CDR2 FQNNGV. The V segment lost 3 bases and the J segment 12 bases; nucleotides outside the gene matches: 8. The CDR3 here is CASSLSAGGPQLFF. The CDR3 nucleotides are TGTGCCAGCAGCTTGAGCGCGGGGGGGCCACAGCTGTTTTTT. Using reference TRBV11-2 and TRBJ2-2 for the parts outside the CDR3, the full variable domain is EAGVAQSPRYKIIEKRQSVAFWCNPISGHATLYWYQQILGQGPKLLIQFQNNGVVDDSQLPKDRFSAERLKGVDSTLKIQPAKLEDSAVYLCASSLSAGGPQLFFGEGSRLTVL.

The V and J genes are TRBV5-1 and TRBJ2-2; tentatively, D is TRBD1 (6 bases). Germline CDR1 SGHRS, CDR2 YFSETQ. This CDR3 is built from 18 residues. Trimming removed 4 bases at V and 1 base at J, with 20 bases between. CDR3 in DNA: TGCGCCAGCAGCATGCTCCCAGTAGGACAGCAGAACACCGGGGAGCTGTTTTTT. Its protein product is CASSMLPVGQQNTGELFF.

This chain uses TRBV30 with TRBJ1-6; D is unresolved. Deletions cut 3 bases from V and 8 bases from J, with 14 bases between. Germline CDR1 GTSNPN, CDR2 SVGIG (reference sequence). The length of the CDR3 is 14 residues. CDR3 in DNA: TGTGCCTGGAGCCGGGAGGGCAGACATTCACCCCTCCACTTT. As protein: CAWSREGRHSPLHF.

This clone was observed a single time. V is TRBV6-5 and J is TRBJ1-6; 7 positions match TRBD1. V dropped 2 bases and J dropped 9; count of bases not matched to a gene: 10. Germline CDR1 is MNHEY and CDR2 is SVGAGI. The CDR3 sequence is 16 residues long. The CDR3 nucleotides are TGTGCCAGCAGTTACGCCCCACAGGGGATGGGTTCACCCCTCCACTTT. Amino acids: CASSYAPQGMGSPLHF.

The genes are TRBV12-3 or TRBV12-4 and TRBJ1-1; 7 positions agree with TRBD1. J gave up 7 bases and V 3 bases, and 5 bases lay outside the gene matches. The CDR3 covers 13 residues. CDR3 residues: CASSLGQTFEAFF. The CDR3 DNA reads TGTGCCAGCAGTTTGGGACAGACTTTTGAAGCTTTCTTT.

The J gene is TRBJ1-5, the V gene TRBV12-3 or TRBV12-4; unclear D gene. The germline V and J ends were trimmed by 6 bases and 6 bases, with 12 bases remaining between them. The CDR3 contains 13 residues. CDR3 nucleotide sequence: TGTGCCAGCAGGGAGTCGTCGCGTCAGCCCCAGCATTTT. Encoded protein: CASRESSRQPQHF.

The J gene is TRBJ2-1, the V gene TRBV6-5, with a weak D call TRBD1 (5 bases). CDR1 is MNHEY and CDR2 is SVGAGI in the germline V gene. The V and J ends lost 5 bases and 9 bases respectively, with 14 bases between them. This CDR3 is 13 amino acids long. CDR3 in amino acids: CASSLDADIEQFF. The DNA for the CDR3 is TGTGCCAGCAGTCTCGACGCGGACATTGAGCAGTTCTTC.